This T cell receptor (beta chain) was sequenced in a study of OX40 agonist ivuxolimab in advanced cancers. Study observations and caveats: CD4+ T cells averaged fewer expanded clones than CD8+ T cells.

A note on this clone: The antigen is undetermined.

Clones were read by immunoSEQ multiplex PCR, and TCRdb kept only the in-frame ones, dropping some. The table records fewer than 65,000 clones, 75% to 85% of them present only once. CDR1 is SEHNR and CDR2 is FQNEAQ in the germline V gene (reference sequence). There are 16 residues in the CDR3. The germline V and J ends were trimmed by 5 bases and 7 bases, with 23 bases remaining between them. The specimen comprised CD4+ or CD8+ T cells sorted from blood, sampled in a trial of the OX40 agonist ivuxolimab. V is TRBV7-9 and J is TRBJ1-2; perhaps TRBD1 as D (5 bases). The origin of this receptor is an adult with an advanced solid tumor such as melanoma, head and neck, liver or kidney cancer. CDR3 residues: CASSHGGAGSLSGYTF. The CDR3, as DNA: TGTGCCAGCAGCCACGGGGGTGCAGGCTCCCTTAGTGGCTACACCTTC. Full variable domain (missing parts from reference TRBV7-9 and TRBJ1-2): DTGVSQNPRHKITKRGQNVTFRCDPISEHNRLYWYRQTLGQGPEFLTYFQNEAQLEKSRLLSDRFSAERPKGSFSTLEIQRTEQGDSAMYLCASSHGGAGSLSGYTFGSGTRLTVV.